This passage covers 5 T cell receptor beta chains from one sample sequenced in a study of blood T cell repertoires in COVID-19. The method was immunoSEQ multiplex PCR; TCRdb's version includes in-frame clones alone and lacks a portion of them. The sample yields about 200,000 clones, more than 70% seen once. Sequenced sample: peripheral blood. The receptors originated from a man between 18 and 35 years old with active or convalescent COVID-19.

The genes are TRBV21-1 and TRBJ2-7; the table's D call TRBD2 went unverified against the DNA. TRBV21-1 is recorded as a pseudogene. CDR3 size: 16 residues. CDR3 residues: CASVKRHLEGGYEQYF. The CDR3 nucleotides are TGTGCCAGCGTTAAACGCCATCTAGAGGGTGGCTACGAGCAGTACTTC.

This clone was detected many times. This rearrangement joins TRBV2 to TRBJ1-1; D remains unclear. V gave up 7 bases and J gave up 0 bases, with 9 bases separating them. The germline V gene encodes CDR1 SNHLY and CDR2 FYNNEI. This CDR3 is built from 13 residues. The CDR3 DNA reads TGTGCCAGCATATCCACAATGAACACTGAAGCTTTCTTT. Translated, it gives CASISTMNTEAFF.

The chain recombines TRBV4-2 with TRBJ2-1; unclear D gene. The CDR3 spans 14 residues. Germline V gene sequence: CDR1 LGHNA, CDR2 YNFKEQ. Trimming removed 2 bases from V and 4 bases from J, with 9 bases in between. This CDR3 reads CASSQYSGYNEQFF. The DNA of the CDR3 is TGTGCCAGCAGCCAATACTCTGGTTACAATGAGCAGTTCTTC.

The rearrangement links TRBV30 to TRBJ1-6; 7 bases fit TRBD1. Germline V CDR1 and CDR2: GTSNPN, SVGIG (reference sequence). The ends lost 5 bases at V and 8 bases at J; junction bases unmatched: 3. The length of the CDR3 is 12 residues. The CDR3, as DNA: TGTGCCTGGGGGGACAGCTATTCACCCCTCCACTTT. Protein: CAWGDSYSPLHF.

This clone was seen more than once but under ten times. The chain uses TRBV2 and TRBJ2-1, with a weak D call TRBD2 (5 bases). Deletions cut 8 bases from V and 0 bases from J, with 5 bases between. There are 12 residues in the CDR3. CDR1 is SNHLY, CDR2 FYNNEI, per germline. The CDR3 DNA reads TGTGCCAGCGGGAGCTCCTACAATGAGCAGTTCTTC. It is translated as CASGSSYNEQFF.